The sequence of this TCR beta chain was determined in a study of post-analysis software for immune sequencing data. Whole-study findings and limits: Significantly lower normalized Chao1 diversity was seen in multiple sclerosis patients than in controls. TRBV segments more frequent in patients than in controls numbered roughly 5 and included TRBV5-6, TRBV5-1 and TRBV20-1.

About this clonotype: Its antigen is still unknown.

TCR beta cDNA libraries had unique molecular identifiers. TCRdb recomputed calls from the PCR reads with MiXCR, one row per CDR3 protein. The data contain 820,000 or so distinct CDR3 sequences, roughly half of them singletons. CDR3 length: 13 residues. Germline assignment: CDR1 SQVTM and CDR2 ANQGSEA. Material for sequencing was blood. The source of this sequence is a girl between 5 and 17 years old with multiple sclerosis. The chain uses TRBV29-1 and TRBJ2-1, with D unclear. The end of the DNA aligns better with TRBJ2-7, so the J call may be wrong. CDR3 residues: CSVEDLQYYEQYF. The CDR3 DNA reads TGCAGCGTTGAAGATCTCCAGTACTATGAGCAGTACTTC.